A selection of T cell receptor beta chains follows, all from one sample in a study of cytomegalovirus exposure and HLA in healthy donors. Profiled with immunoSEQ multiplex PCR; TCRdb holds only in-frame clones, not every one. This sample has about 140,000 clones; 60% to 80% occur once, and the top ten carry 1.5% to 2%. Sequences were obtained from PBMCs. These receptors originate from a woman between 25 and 40 years old in good health and CMV-seronegative. Each CDR3 is given with its conserved first and last residue. A D gene is named only where the DNA matches it firmly.

D: TRBD2
J: TRBJ2-2
V: TRBV6-1
CDR3: CASSERAGAGELFF
DNA: TGTGCCAGCAGTGAAAGAGCGGGGGCCGGGGAGCTGTTTTTT

D: TRBD1
J: TRBJ2-7
V: TRBV28
CDR3: CASSSYGQGSYEQYF
DNA: TGTGCCAGCAGTTCATACGGACAGGGATCCTACGAGCAGTACTTC

D: TRBD2
J: TRBJ2-2
V: TRBV7-8
CDR3: CASRLAGANTGELFF
DNA: TGTGCCAGCAGGCTAGCGGGGGCGAACACCGGGGAGCTGTTTTTT

D: -
J: TRBJ1-6
V: TRBV28
CDR3: CASSPRSGQYDPDSPLHF
DNA: TGTGCCAGCAGTCCCCGTTCTGGACAGTACGACCCGGATTCACCCCTCCACTTT

D: TRBD1
J: TRBJ2-3
V: TRBV14
CDR3: CASSRGGTGITDTQYF
DNA: TGTGCCAGCAGCCGGGGAGGGACAGGGATCACAGATACGCAGTATTTT

D: TRBD1
J: TRBJ1-1
V: TRBV11-2
CDR3: CASSSDRGPEAFF
DNA: TGTGCCAGCAGCAGTGACAGGGGCCCTGAAGCTTTCTTT

D: -
J: TRBJ1-5
V: TRBV2
CDR3: CASSLLRSNQPQHF
DNA: TGTGCCAGCAGTCTCTTGAGGAGCAATCAGCCCCAGCATTTT

D: -
J: TRBJ1-3
V: TRBV9
CDR3: CASSVVAEQGAGNTIYF
DNA: TGTGCCAGCAGCGTAGTAGCCGAACAGGGAGCTGGAAACACCATATATTTT

D: TRBD1
J: TRBJ1-1
V: TRBV6-5
CDR3: CASSSVGGDTEAFF
DNA: TGTGCCAGCAGTTCGGTAGGGGGCGACACTGAAGCTTTCTTT

D: -
J: TRBJ1-1
V: TRBV11-2
CDR3: CASSLKPGFGDTEAFF
DNA: TGTGCCAGCAGCTTAAAGCCAGGGTTTGGGGACACTGAAGCTTTCTTT